This T cell receptor beta chain comes out of a study of control samples from healthy donors and cancer patients. The CDR3 covers 17 residues. Trimming left V 0 bases short and J 8 bases short, with 20 bases between. Germline V gene data show CDR1 as MGHRA and CDR2 as YSYEKL. Remarks on this clone: The sample contains more than one DNA sequence encoding this CDR3.

TCRdb's copy holds only in-frame clones and misses some; the assay was immunoSEQ multiplex PCR. The data show some 95,000 clones, around 88% seen once. The receptor comes from a man aged 25 to 40 in good health. The chain is built from TRBV4-1 and TRBJ2-1; D is uncertain. The specimen sequenced was blood. The CDR3 DNA follows: TGCGCCAGCAGCCAAGAAGGCAGCGATCTAGTCGGCGATGAGCAGTTCTTC. Translating it yields CASSQEGSDLVGDEQFF.